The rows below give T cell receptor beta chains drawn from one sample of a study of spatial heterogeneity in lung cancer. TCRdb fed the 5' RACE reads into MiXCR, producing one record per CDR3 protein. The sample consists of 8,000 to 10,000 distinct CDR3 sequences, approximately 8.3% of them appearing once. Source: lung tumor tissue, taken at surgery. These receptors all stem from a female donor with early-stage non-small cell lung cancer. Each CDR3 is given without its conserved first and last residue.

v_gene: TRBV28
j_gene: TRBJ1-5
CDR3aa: ASSLFGPVWPQH

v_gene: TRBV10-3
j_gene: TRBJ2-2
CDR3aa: AITGDRAFTGELF

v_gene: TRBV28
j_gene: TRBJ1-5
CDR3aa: ASSPMKGGNQPQH

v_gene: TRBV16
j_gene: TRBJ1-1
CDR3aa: ASSLDRGGNAF

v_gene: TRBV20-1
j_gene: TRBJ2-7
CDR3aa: SATSLREQY

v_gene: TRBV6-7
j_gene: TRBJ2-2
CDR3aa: ASSYWGIKWTTGELF

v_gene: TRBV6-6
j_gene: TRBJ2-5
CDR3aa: ASSYSIGTGASTQY

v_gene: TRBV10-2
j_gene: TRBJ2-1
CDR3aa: ASSTGLSSHSEQF

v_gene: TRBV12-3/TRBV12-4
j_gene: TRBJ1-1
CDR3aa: ASSFVWTGAAF

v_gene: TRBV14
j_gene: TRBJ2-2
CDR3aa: ASSQDLPANTGELF

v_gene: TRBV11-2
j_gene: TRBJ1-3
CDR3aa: ASSGTGIKFGNTIY

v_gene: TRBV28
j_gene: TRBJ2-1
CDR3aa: ASSLSLGTGGRYEQF

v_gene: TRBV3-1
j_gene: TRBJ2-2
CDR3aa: ASSPRDRNTGELF

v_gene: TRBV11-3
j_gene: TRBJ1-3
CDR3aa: ASSFIPGQGYPGLGGNTIY

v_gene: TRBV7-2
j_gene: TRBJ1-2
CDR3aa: ASSPSGGGGGYT

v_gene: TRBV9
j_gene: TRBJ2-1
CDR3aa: ASSVEGFSYNEQF

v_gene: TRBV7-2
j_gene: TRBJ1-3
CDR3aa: ASSSGRGTFTIY

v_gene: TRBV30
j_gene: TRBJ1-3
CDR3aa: AWSLTREGNTIY

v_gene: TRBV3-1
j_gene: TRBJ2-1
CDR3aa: ASSQVPRGEQF

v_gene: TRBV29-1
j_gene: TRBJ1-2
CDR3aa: SVESLSYGYT

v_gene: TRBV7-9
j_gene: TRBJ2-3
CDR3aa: ASRAGSTDTQY

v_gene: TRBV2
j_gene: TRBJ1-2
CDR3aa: ASRIDRGLSGYT

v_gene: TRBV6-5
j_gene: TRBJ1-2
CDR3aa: ASSKGQSGYT

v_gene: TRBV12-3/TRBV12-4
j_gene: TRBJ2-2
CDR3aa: ASNGQGMAGELF

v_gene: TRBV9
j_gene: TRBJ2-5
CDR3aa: ASSVFSGGSMETQY

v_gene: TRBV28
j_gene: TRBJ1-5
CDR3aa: ASSSPGQANQPQH

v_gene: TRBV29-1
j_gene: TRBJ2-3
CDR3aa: SGMVGTDTQY

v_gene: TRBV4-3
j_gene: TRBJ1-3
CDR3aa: ASSQNSRGNTIY

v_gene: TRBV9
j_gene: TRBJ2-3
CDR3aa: ASSSKTSTDTQY

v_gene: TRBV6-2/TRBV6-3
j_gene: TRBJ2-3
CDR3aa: ASERGGATDTQY

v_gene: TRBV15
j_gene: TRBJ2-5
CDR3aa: ATSRESGVETQY

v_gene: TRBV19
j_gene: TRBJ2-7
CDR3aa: ASSTGGVYEQY

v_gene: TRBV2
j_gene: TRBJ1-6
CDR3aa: ASSEGGGSPS

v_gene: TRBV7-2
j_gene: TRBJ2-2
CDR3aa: ASSLGLAGGTNTGELF

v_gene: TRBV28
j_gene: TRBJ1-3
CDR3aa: ASNQGGTGNTIY

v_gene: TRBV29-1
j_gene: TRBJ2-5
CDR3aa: SVGKETQY

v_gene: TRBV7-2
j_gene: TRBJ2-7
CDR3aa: ASSFSGTVNHEQY

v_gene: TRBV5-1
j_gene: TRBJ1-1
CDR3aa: ASTLGPATEAF

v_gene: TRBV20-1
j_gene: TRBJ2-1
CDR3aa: SARIAGGSYNEQF

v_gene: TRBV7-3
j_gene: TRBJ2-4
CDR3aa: ASSLMEGDIQY

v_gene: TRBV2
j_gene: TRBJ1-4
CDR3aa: ASSPGTVGEKLF

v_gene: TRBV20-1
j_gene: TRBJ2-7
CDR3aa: SARGTRLVGH

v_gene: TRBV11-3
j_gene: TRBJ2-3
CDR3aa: ASSPRRGPDTQY

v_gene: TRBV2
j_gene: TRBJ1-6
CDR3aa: ASSEGQRSPLH

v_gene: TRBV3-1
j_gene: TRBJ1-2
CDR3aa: ASSHRQGREGYT

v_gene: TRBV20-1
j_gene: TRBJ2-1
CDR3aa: SARDPLAGGPNEQF